The source of this TCR beta chain is a study of T cells in Graves' hyperthyroidism and ophthalmopathy. Study context: Peripheral blood was drawn at first diagnosis, prior to all treatment.

Germline loops: CDR1 SQVTM, CDR2 ANQGSEA. This CDR3 has 11 residues. Trimming pared 6 bases from V and 6 bases from J, leaving 12 bases between. Ophthalmopathy cases met thresholds of Clinical Activity Score at least 3, NOSPECS grade at least 4 and duration under 3 months. Exclusion of patients followed from uncontrolled infection, other autoimmune disease, pregnancy or lactation. Used for diagnoses were clinical symptoms, serum thyroxine and TRAb, thyroid ultrasound and orbital computed tomography. It was RNA transcripts that yielded the amplified TCR beta CDR3 regions. A first-round RT-PCR of the TCR CDR3 used the HTBI primer set. TCRdb reprocessed the multiplex PCR reads with MiXCR, giving one entry per CDR3 protein. The table includes approximately 600,000 distinct CDR3 sequences, 14% detected once.

This chain connects TRBV29-1 to TRBJ2-7, with D perhaps being TRBD1 or TRBD2 (5 bases each). Sample: blood. This clonotype originated in a woman aged 18 to 35 with Graves' ophthalmopathy. The CDR3 protein is CSVVRGREQYF. CDR3 DNA: TGCAGCGTCGTCCGGGGACGCGAGCAGTACTTC.